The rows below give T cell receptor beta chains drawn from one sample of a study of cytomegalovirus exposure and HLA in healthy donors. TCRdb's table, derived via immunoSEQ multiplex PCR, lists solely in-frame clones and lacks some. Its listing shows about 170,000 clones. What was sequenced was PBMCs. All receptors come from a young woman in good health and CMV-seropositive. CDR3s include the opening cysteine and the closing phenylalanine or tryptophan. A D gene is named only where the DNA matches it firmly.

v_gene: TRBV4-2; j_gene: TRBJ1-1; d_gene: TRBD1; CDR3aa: CASSQGTGGLNTEAFF; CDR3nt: TGTGCCAGCAGCCAAGGGACAGGGGGGTTGAACACTGAAGCTTTCTTT
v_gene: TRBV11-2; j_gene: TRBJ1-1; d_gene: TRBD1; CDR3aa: CASSSLRDRGTEAFF; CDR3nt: TGTGCCAGCAGCTCCTTGAGGGACAGGGGGACTGAAGCTTTCTTT
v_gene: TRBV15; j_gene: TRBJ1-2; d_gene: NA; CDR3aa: CATSSTSAYYGYTF; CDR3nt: TGTGCCACCAGCTCCACCAGCGCGTACTATGGCTACACCTTC
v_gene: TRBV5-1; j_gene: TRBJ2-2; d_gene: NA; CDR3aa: CASSALSGPNTGELFF; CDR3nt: TGCGCCAGCAGCGCCCTCAGCGGACCGAACACCGGGGAGCTGTTTTTT
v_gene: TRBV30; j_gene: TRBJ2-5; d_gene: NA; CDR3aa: CAWSRPGRETQYF; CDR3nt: TGTGCCTGGAGTCGCCCAGGGAGGGAGACCCAGTACTTC
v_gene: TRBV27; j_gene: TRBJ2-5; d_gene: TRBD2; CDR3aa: CASSYLTGGLETQYF; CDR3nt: TGTGCCAGCAGTTACCTCACGGGGGGGCTGGAGACCCAGTACTTC
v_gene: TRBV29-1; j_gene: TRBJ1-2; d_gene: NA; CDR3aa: CSVEDRDLLGDGYTF; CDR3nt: TGCAGCGTTGAAGACAGGGATCTTCTGGGTGATGGCTACACCTTC
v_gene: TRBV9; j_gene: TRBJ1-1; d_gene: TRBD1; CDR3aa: CASSSRTGSEAFF; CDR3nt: TGTGCCAGCAGCTCTCGGACAGGGAGTGAAGCTTTCTTT
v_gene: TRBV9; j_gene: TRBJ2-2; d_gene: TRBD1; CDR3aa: CASSARPGQGFYTGELFF; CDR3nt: TGTGCCAGCAGCGCCCGCCCTGGACAGGGGTTTTACACCGGGGAGCTGTTTTTT
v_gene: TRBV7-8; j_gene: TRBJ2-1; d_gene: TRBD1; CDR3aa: CASSPLSGTEGFF; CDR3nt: TGTGCCAGCAGCCCCCTATCCGGGACAGAGGGGTTCTTC
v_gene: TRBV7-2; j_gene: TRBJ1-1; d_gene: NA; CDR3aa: CASSYYRERDLMNTEAFF; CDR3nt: TGTGCCAGCAGCTATTACAGGGAACGTGACCTCATGAACACTGAAGCTTTCTTT
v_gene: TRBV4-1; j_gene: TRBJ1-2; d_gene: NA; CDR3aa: CASSQESGIRNGYTF; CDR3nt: TGCGCCAGCAGCCAAGAATCAGGGATTCGGAATGGCTACACCTTC
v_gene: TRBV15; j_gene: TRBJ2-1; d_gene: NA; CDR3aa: CATSRGLVGAEQFF; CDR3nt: TGTGCCACCAGCAGAGGACTAGTAGGGGCTGAGCAGTTCTTC
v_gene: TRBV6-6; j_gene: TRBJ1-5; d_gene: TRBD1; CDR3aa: CASSPTGEVQPQHF; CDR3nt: TGTGCCAGCAGCCCGACAGGGGAGGTACAGCCCCAGCATTTT
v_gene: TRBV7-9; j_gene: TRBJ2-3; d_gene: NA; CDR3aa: CASSAERGYSTDTQYF; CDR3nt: TGTGCCAGCAGCGCCGAAAGAGGGTATAGCACAGATACGCAGTATTTT
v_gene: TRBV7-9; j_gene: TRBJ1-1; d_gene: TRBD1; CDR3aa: CASSTGQGNTEAFF; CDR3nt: TGTGCCAGCAGCACGGGACAGGGGAACACTGAAGCTTTCTTT
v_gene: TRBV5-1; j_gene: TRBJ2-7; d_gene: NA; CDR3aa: CASSLDVGVNEQYF; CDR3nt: TGCGCCAGCAGCTTGGATGTAGGGGTTAACGAGCAGTACTTC
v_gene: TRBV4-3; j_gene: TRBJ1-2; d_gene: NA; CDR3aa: CASSQVGGEIYGYTF; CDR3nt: TGCGCCAGCAGCCAAGTGGGGGGGGAAATCTATGGCTACACCTTC
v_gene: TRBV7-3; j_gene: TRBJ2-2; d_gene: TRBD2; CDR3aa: CASSLLGLAGASTGELFF; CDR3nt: TGTGCCAGCAGCCTCCTCGGACTAGCGGGGGCCTCCACCGGGGAGCTGTTTTTT
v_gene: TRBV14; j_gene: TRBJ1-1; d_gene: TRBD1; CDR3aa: CASSQDQGARVTEAFF; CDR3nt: TGTGCCAGCAGCCAAGATCAGGGGGCGCGGGTCACTGAAGCTTTCTTT
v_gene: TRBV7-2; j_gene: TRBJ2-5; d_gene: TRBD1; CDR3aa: CASSQDRGETQYF; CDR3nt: TGTGCCAGCAGCCAGGACAGGGGAGAGACCCAGTACTTC
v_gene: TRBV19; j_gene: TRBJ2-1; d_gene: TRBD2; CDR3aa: CASSRAGGNYNEQFF; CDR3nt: TGTGCCAGTAGTAGAGCGGGGGGAAACTACAATGAGCAGTTCTTC
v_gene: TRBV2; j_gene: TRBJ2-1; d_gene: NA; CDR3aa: CASSDFSPAYNEQFF; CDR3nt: TGTGCCAGCAGTGACTTTAGTCCCGCCTACAATGAGCAGTTCTTC
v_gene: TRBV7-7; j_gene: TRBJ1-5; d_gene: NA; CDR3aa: CASSLDPDQPQHF; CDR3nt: TGTGCCAGCAGCTTAGATCCAGATCAGCCCCAGCATTTT
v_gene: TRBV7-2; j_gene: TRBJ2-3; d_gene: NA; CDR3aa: CASRELGGLNTDTQYF; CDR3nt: TGTGCCAGCAGGGAACTCGGGGGGCTTAACACAGATACGCAGTATTTT
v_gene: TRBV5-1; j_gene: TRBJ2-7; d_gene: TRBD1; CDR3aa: CASSLEGQGGGYYEQYF; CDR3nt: TGCGCCAGCAGCTTGGAGGGACAGGGAGGGGGCTACTACGAGCAGTACTTC
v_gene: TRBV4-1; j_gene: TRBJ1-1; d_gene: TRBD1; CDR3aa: CASSQGTFSTGGWGAFF; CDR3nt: TGCGCCAGCAGCCAAGGAACGTTTTCGACAGGGGGCTGGGGAGCTTTCTTT
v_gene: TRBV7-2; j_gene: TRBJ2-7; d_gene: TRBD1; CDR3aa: CASSYRTGYEQYF; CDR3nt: TGTGCCAGCAGCTACAGGACAGGCTACGAGCAGTACTTC